Sequencing of this TCR beta chain was carried out in a study of graft-versus-host responses after intestinal transplantation. Study-wide points: Patients who carried graft-donor T cell macrochimerism also had high graft-versus-host to host-versus-graft clonal ratios in their allografts.

The CDR3 sequence is 15 residues long. Per the germline V gene, CDR1 is SGHTA and CDR2 is FQGNSA. V dropped 0 bases and J dropped 6 bases, with 9 bases sitting between them. About this clone itself: Its cognate antigen is unknown.

Clones were read by immunoSEQ multiplex PCR, and TCRdb kept only the in-frame ones, dropping some. Of fewer than 150,000 clones in the sample, around 90% were seen once. The chain couples TRBV7-2 to TRBJ1-6; no clear D gene. The source of this sequence is a human donor who received an intestinal transplant. The source material was unstimulated CD4+ T cells sorted from spleen or lymph node cells, sampled before intestinal transplant. CDR3 residues: CASSLAPGINSPLHF. The CDR3 region has the DNA TGTGCCAGCAGCTTAGCGCCGGGAATTAATTCACCCCTCCACTTT.